This T cell receptor (beta chain) derives from a study of cytomegalovirus exposure and HLA in healthy donors. Notes on this clone: Its antigen is not known.

Germline loops: CDR1 MNHNS, CDR2 SASEGT. After removal of 4 bases from V and 1 base from J, the junction contained 15 bases not matched to a gene. CDR3 length: 18 residues. Study-level findings and limits: Sequencing likely produced, as an artifact, a cluster of highly shared sequence variants. It emerged from a later analysis that several of the most significant clusters appeared to be linked to common viral pathogens. When a later analysis compared HLA-associated TCR beta chains with equally common others, the HLA-associated chains turned out to be more clonally expanded and to have lower generation probabilities.

Primers for the PCR totalled 60 Vbeta and 13 Jbeta. TCRdb's copy holds only in-frame clones and misses some; the assay was immunoSEQ multiplex PCR. The sample includes roughly 240,000 clones, about 80% of them seen just once. The sequence came from a woman in her 40s in good health and CMV-seropositive. The specimen was PBMCs. The chain employs TRBV6-1 and TRBJ2-7; 8 bases align to TRBD2. CDR3 in DNA: TGTGCCAGCAGTGCCCTCGGGAGGGGCGGGGGCCATTCCTACGAGCAGTACTTC. Translated, it gives CASSALGRGGGHSYEQYF.